This T cell receptor (beta chain) appears in the sequencing data of a study of blood T cell repertoires in COVID-19. As for the study in general: The origin of the acute and convalescent COVID-19 samples was the United States, Italy and Spain.

This clone was seen a few times. CDR3 length: 13 amino acids. Trimming stripped 4 bases from V and 5 bases from J, with 8 bases between. The assay was immunoSEQ multiplex PCR, and TCRdb's table has in-frame clones only and misses some. The sample lists over 200,000 clones, roughly 85% seen once, with roughly 20% in the top ten. Participants were aged roughly 18 to 90 years, lived in over 20 US areas, and enrolled virtually. Participants' own reports of clinical history determined their cohort assignment. The chain is built from TRBV12-3 or TRBV12-4 and TRBJ2-2; tentative D call: TRBD1 (5 bases). The source is a man aged 40-49 years who had recovered from COVID-19. The specimen was PBMCs or T cells enriched from blood (not recorded which). The CDR3 loop reads CASSYTGTGELFF. The CDR3 DNA reads TGTGCCAGCAGTTACACAGGAACCGGGGAGCTGTTTTTT.